This TCR beta chain was obtained from a study of T-cell reconstitution after alpha-beta-depleted transplantation in children. General study findings and limits: At one year after transplant, newly produced T cells mostly accounted for T-cell counts and diversity. The origin of high day-60 TCRbeta diversity in some patients lay in surviving recipient T cells and thymic progenitors.

As to this clonotype: As yet, its antigen is unknown.

Preparation of the TCRbeta library involved a method that used unique molecular identifiers. A single record per CDR3 protein comes from TCRdb applying MiXCR to the PCR reads. Counted here are 500,000 to 650,000 distinct CDR3 sequences, 11% occurring once; the ten biggest clones make up around 15%. Source: PBMCs, mostly from graft donor cells, taken 180 days after TCRalphabeta/CD19-depleted stem cell transplant. The sequence derives from a female patient younger than 10 who had a stem cell transplant for aplastic anemia, so the T cells may come from the graft donor.

CDR3 in amino acids: CASSPVILEGITDTQYF. The CDR3 DNA follows: TGTGCCAGCAGCCCCGTTATTCTAGAGGGCATCACAGATACGCAGTATTTT. V is TRBV7-9 and J is TRBJ2-3; D is perhaps TRBD2 (5 bases). The CDR3 covers 17 residues. Between the trimmed V and J ends, which lost 5 bases and 2 bases, there was a span of 20 bases. The germline V gene encodes CDR1 SEHNR and CDR2 FQNEAQ (reference sequence).